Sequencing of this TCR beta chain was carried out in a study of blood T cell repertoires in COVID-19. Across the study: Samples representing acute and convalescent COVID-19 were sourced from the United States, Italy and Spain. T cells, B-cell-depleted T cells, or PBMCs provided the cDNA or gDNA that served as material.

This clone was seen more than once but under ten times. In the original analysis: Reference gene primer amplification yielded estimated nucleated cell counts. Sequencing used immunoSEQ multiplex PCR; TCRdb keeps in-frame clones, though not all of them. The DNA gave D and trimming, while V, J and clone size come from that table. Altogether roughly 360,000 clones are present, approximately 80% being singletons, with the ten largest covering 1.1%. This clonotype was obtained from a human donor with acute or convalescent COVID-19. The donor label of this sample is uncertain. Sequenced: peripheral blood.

CDR3 DNA sequence: TGTGCCAGTAGTATCTACGGGGGAGTGTTATCCTACGAGCAGTACTTC. This translates into CASSIYGGVLSYEQYF. The chain is built from TRBV19 and TRBJ2-7, with a weak D call TRBD2 (6 bases). V was trimmed by 3 bases and J by 1 base, leaving 16 bases between them. CDR3 length: 16 amino acids. CDR1 and CDR2 from the germline V gene are LNHDA and SQIVND (reference sequence).